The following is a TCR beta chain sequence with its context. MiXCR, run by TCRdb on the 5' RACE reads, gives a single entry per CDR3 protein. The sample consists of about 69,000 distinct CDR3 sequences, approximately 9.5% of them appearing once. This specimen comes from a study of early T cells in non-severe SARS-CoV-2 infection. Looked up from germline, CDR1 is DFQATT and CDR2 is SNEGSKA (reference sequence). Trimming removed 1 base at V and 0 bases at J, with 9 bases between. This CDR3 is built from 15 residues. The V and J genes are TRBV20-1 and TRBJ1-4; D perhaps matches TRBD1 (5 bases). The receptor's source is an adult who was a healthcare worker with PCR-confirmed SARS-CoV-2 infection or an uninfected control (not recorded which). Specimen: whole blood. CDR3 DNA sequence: TGCAGTGCTAGAGTCTCGACAGCAACTAATGAAAAACTGTTTTTT. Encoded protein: CSARVSTATNEKLFF.